This TCR beta chain was captured in a study of control samples from healthy donors and cancer patients. The repertoire was sequenced with immunoSEQ multiplex PCR; TCRdb's copy has only in-frame clones and lacks some. Here the sample spans 100,000 to 150,000 clones, around 93% being singletons. The source is a man between 18 and 35 years old in good health. The material sequenced was blood.

In DNA form, the CDR3 reads TGTGCCAGCAGCCCCGGACAGGGGGTCGCAGAGACCCAGTACTTC. This encodes CASSPGQGVAETQYF. This chain links TRBV7-9 with TRBJ2-5, with TRBD1 matching over 10 bases. V shed 5 bases, J shed 4 bases, and the junction held 7 bases outside the gene matches. The CDR3 consists of 15 residues. Germline V gene sequence: CDR1 SEHNR, CDR2 FQNEAQ (reference sequence).